This is a list of T cell receptor beta chains from one sample in a study of blood T cell repertoires in COVID-19. TCRdb's copy holds only in-frame clones and misses some; the assay was immunoSEQ multiplex PCR. In the table there are 200,000 to 250,000 clones, 75% to 85% of which are singletons. Sample: peripheral blood. All receptors come from a woman older than 75 with COVID-19, enrolled during active disease. CDR3s include the opening cysteine and the closing phenylalanine or tryptophan. D genes are given only for firm matches. Clone size is given for some rows only: seen once, a few or many times, or a class if the clone is expanded.

clone size	V gene	J gene	D gene	CDR3 protein	CDR3 DNA
.	TRBV3-1/TRBV3-2	TRBJ1-1	.	CASSQEPGPRRAFF	TGTGCCAGCAGCCAAGAGCCGGGCCCACGGAGGGCTTTCTTT
.	TRBV6-6	TRBJ1-1	.	CASRLTDTEAFF	TGTGCCAGCAGGTTGACAGACACTGAAGCTTTCTTT
.	TRBV28	TRBJ1-6	.	CASSLGGGTTNSPLHF	TGTGCCAGCAGTTTAGGAGGGGGGACTACTAATTCACCCCTCCACTTT
.	TRBV20-1	TRBJ2-3	.	CSAATQYF	TGCAGTGCCGCTACCCAGTATTTT
.	TRBV3-1/TRBV3-2	TRBJ1-5	.	CASSYKDNLGCNQPQHF	TGTGCCAGCAGCTACAAGGACAACCTCGGTTGCAATCAGCCCCAGCATTTT
.	TRBV4-1	TRBJ1-5	TRBD1	CASSQPNRGSDNQPQHF	TGCGCCAGCAGCCAGCCTAACAGGGGATCGGACAATCAGCCCCAGCATTTT
.	TRBV6-5	TRBJ1-3	TRBD1	CASRTRDSRNTIYF	TGTGCCAGCCGGACCCGGGACAGCAGAAACACCATATATTTT
.	TRBV7-3	TRBJ2-5	TRBD1	CASSLNPGQGRETQYF	TGTGCCAGCAGCTTAAACCCGGGACAGGGGAGGGAGACCCAGTACTTC
once	TRBV12-3/TRBV12-4	TRBJ1-4	.	CASSGGAREKLFF	TGTGCCAGCTCCGGGGGGGCTCGGGAAAAACTGTTTTTT
.	TRBV5-4	TRBJ1-1	.	CASSSRETGHTEAFF	TGTGCCAGCTCCAGTCGGGAAACAGGGCACACTGAAGCTTTCTTT
few	TRBV3-1/TRBV3-2	TRBJ2-5	.	CASSRSGETQYF	TGTGCCAGCAGCCGTAGCGGAGAGACCCAGTACTTC
many	TRBV18	TRBJ2-7	.	CASSPPGGSGEQYF	TGTGCCAGCTCACCACCCGGTGGTTCGGGGGAGCAGTACTTC
.	TRBV11-2	TRBJ2-3	.	CASRLRVGMVADTQYF	TGTGCCAGCAGGTTAAGGGTCGGGATGGTGGCAGATACGCAGTATTTT
once	TRBV7-9	TRBJ2-5	.	CASSWDAGPLGETQYF	TGTGCCAGCAGCTGGGACGCGGGACCTTTGGGGGAGACCCAGTACTTC
once	TRBV5-1	TRBJ2-1	TRBD2	CASRLAGSHNEQFF	TGCGCCAGCAGACTAGCGGGGAGCCACAATGAGCAGTTCTTC
.	TRBV7-6	TRBJ2-7	TRBD1	CASSSDRGYEQYF	TGTGCCAGCAGCTCGGACAGGGGGTACGAGCAGTACTTC
.	TRBV18	TRBJ2-7	.	CASSDHPPTRQSGEQYF	TGTGCCAGCTCAGACCACCCCCCCACGAGGCAGTCTGGGGAGCAGTACTTC
.	TRBV12-5	TRBJ2-5	TRBD2	CASGSGTSGFQETQYF	TGTGCTAGTGGATCCGGGACTAGCGGGTTTCAAGAGACCCAGTACTTC
.	TRBV6-5	TRBJ1-6	TRBD1	CASRADRALRGPLHF	TGTGCCAGCAGGGCCGACAGGGCCCTGCGTGGACCCCTCCACTTT
few	TRBV9	TRBJ1-2	.	CASSSSPTRKYGYTF	TGTGCCAGCAGCTCAAGCCCGACGAGGAAGTATGGCTACACCTTC